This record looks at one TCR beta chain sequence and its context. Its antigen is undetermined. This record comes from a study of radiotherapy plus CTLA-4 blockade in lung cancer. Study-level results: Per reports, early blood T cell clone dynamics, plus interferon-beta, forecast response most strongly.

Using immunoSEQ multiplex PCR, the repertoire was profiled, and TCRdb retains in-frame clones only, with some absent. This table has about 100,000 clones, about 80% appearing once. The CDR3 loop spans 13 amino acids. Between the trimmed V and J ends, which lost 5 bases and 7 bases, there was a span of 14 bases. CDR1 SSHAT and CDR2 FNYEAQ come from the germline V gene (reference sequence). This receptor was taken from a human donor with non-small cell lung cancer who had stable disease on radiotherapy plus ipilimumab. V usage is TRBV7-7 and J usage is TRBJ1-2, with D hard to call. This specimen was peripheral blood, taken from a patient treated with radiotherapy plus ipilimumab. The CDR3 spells CASSVLGPGGYTF. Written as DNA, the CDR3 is TGTGCCAGCAGCGTGCTCGGGCCCGGTGGCTACACCTTC.